The clone carrying this TCR beta chain appeared a few times. What it binds is unknown. This sample was taken from a study of vaccination effects on CD4 cells after COVID-19. Whole-study results and caveats: Few convalescent patients and no early post-infection timepoints were included in the study.

TCRdb's table, derived via immunoSEQ multiplex PCR, lists solely in-frame clones and lacks some. The profile shows under 65,000 clones, around 85% of them singletons. V was pared by 1 base and J by 8 bases, with 15 bases between. Looked up from germline, CDR1 is SGDLS and CDR2 is YYNGEE. The CDR3 runs 14 residues. Sequencing in the ViraFEST assay came after antigen-specific CD4+ T cells had been expanded with viral peptide pools, which were used to stimulate PBMC. The authors isolated CD4+ T cells after around 9 days of culture. They grew two million PBMC in each well, adding 10 IU/ml IL-2 and approximately 9.2 ug/ml peptides.

The clonotype originates from a human donor who received a COVID-19 vaccine. V usage is TRBV9 and J usage is TRBJ1-2, with D tentatively TRBD1 (5 bases). The sequencing used CD4+ T cells from PBMCs cultured with HCoV-229E spike peptides, collected before COVID-19 vaccination. Here the CDR3 reads CASSVSSGARGYTF. The CDR3 bases are TGTGCCAGCAGCGTATCCTCCGGGGCGCGGGGCTACACCTTC.